The 27 T cell receptor beta chains in this list originate from one sample, sequenced in a study of spatial heterogeneity in lung cancer. The sample's time point: sample taken at primary tumor resection. Frozen PBMC, nontumor lung or tumor provided whole RNA, which was sequenced unsorted. From the 5' RACE reads, TCRdb called clonotypes with MiXCR, one entry per CDR3 protein. The data show around 12,000 distinct CDR3 sequences, with more than 15% seen just once and approximately 57% held by the top ten. Sequenced material: PBMCs, taken at surgery. Receptors were obtained from a male donor with early-stage non-small cell lung cancer.

This clonotype appeared a single time. The chain is built from TRBV2 and TRBJ2-7; 8 nucleotides line up with TRBD2. CDR3 length: 13 amino acids. V trimming: 4 bases; J trimming: 5 bases; junction bases outside the gene matches: 4. Germline CDR1 reads SNHLY; CDR2 reads FYNNEI. The chain's CDR3 is CASSVAGINEQYF. As DNA, the CDR3 is TGTGCCAGCAGTGTAGCGGGGATCAACGAGCAGTACTTC. The complete variable domain, with remaining parts taken from reference TRBV2 and TRBJ2-7, reads EPEVTQTPSHQVTQMGQEVILRCVPISNHLYFYWYRQILGQKVEFLVSFYNNEISEKSEIFDDQFSVERPDGSNFTLKIRSTKLEDSAMYFCASSVAGINEQYFGPGTRLTVT.

The V and J genes are TRBV27 and TRBJ2-5; a weak D match, TRBD2 (5 bases). The CDR3 runs 13 residues. Germline V gene data show CDR1 as MNHEY and CDR2 as SMNVEV (reference sequence). V was trimmed by 5 bases and J by 3 bases, leaving 10 bases between them. The CDR3 nucleotides are TGTGCCAGCAGTCCGCTCGGGAAAGAGACCCAGTACTTC. Translating gives CASSPLGKETQYF.

The CDR3 region is CSVVGDRDEQFF. The CDR3 DNA is TGCAGCGTTGTGGGGGACAGGGATGAGCAGTTCTTC. V is TRBV29-1 and J is TRBJ2-1; 9 nucleotides match TRBD1. J gave up 8 bases and V 4 bases, and 3 bases lay outside the gene matches. Germline lookup yields CDR1 SQVTM and CDR2 ANQGSEA. The CDR3 has 12 amino acids.

The chain uses TRBV7-2 and TRBJ2-7, with TRBD2 matching 12 bases. The CDR3 length is 14 residues. J lost 6 bases, V lost 4 bases, and 4 bases had no gene match. Germline lookup yields CDR1 SGHTA and CDR2 FQGNSA. The CDR3 reads CASSWTSGDTEQYF. CDR3 nucleotide sequence: TGTGCCAGCAGCTGGACTAGCGGGGACACCGAGCAGTACTTC.

This clonotype is medium-sized in the sample. The chain recombines TRBV7-9 with TRBJ2-7; 8 nucleotides line up with TRBD2. This CDR3 contains 12 residues. Unmatched junction bases numbered 8, after V lost 10 bases and J lost 6 bases. Germline CDR1 SEHNR, CDR2 FQNEAQ (reference sequence). The DNA of the CDR3 is TGTGCCACGTACGGAGCGGGGGTCGAGCAGTACTTC. As protein: CATYGAGVEQYF.

Worth noting for this clonotype: A much more abundant neighbour one base away suggests this may be a read error. The chain links TRBV24-1 to TRBJ2-5; a weak D match, TRBD2 (5 bases). Trimming pared 9 bases from V and 1 base from J, leaving 17 bases between. The CDR3 sequence is 15 residues long. In germline, CDR1 is KGHDR, CDR2 SFDVKD. This CDR3 reads CATPSRGVSQETQYF. CDR3 sequence (DNA): TGTGCCACCCCCTCCCGGGGAGTATCCCAAGAGACCCAGTACTTC.

The rearrangement uses TRBV2 and TRBJ2-1; D not resolved. Trimming cost V 2 bases and J 4 bases, with 0 bases left between them. There are 11 residues in the CDR3. The V gene's germline CDR1 is SNHLY and CDR2 FYNNEI. Here the CDR3 reads CASSEYNEQFF. The CDR3 nucleotides are TGTGCCAGCAGTGAATACAATGAGCAGTTCTTC.

This clonotype was found a few times. The chain recombines TRBV28 with TRBJ2-7, with 9 bases lining up with TRBD2. Germline CDR1 is MDHEN and CDR2 is SYDVKM. The CDR3 has 14 amino acids. V lost 5 bases, J lost 3 bases, and 5 bases stayed unmatched. The CDR3 here is CASSGIAGVYEQYF. As DNA, the CDR3 is TGTGCCAGCAGTGGAATAGCGGGAGTCTACGAGCAGTACTTC.

The chain recombines TRBV19 with TRBJ1-6; D is undetermined. This CDR3 has 13 amino acids. V shed 3 bases and J shed 8 bases, with 8 bases lying between them. The germline V gene encodes CDR1 LNHDA and CDR2 SQIVND (reference sequence). CDR3: CASSMKRDSPLHF. CDR3 in DNA: TGTGCCAGTAGTATGAAAAGGGATTCACCCCTCCACTTT. Combining the CDR3 with reference TRBV19 and TRBJ1-6 gives the whole variable domain DGGITQSPKYLFRKEGQNVTLSCEQNLNHDAMYWYRQDPGQGLRLIYYSQIVNDFQKGDIAEGYSVSREKKESFPLTVTSAQKNPTAFYLCASSMKRDSPLHFGNGTRLTVT.

CDR3 in DNA: TGTGCCAGCAGTTTAGGTAGAGAAGAGACCCAGTACTTC. Its protein is CASSLGREETQYF. J is TRBJ2-5 and V is TRBV28, with no clear D. The CDR3 spans 13 residues. Looked up from germline, CDR1 is MDHEN and CDR2 is SYDVKM. V lost 2 bases to trimming and J lost 3 bases, with 7 bases between them. The whole variable domain, remainder taken from reference TRBV28 and TRBJ2-5, is DVKVTQSSRYLVKRTGEKVFLECVQDMDHENMFWYRQDPGLGLRLIYFSYDVKMKEKGDIPEGYSVSREKKERFSLILESASTNQTSMYLCASSLGREETQYFGPGTRLLVL.

There are a few counts of this clonotype. The chain links TRBV20-1 to TRBJ1-4; D unclear. V shed 0 bases and J shed 3 bases, with 11 bases lying between them. Germline CDR1 is DFQATT and CDR2 is SNEGSKA (reference sequence). This CDR3 spans 15 amino acids. CDR3 residues: CSARDRAGANEKLFF. The DNA of the CDR3 is TGCAGTGCTAGAGATCGGGCCGGTGCTAATGAAAAACTGTTTTTT.

This clonotype was recorded a few times. This sequence joins TRBV5-1 and TRBJ2-4, with unresolved D. The CDR3 runs 14 residues. The germline V and J ends were trimmed by 4 bases and 8 bases, with 16 bases remaining between them. Germline-derived CDR1 and CDR2 are SGHRS and YFSETQ. CDR3 protein: CASSPISRTDIQYF. In DNA, the CDR3 is TGCGCCAGCAGCCCCATATCAAGGACGGACATTCAGTACTTC.

This clonotype showed up just a few times. The chain couples TRBV20-1 to TRBJ1-2; 8 nucleotides match TRBD1. This CDR3 comprises 13 residues. Losses at the gene ends were 5 bases for V and 6 bases for J; bases not matched to a gene: 8. CDR1 DFQATT and CDR2 SNEGSKA come from the germline V gene (reference sequence). The CDR3 coding sequence is TGCAGTGCTCTACAGGGGGGTTCGGATGGCTACACCTTC. Translating it yields CSALQGGSDGYTF.

This clonotype was seen many times. The V gene is TRBV28, the J gene TRBJ1-6, with 7 bases matching TRBD1. The trim removed 11 bases at V and 7 bases at J, leaving 17 bases unmatched. In germline, CDR1 is MDHEN, CDR2 SYDVKM. The CDR3 contains 16 residues. Here the CDR3 reads CAGREQGTGRNSPLHF. Here the CDR3 DNA reads TGTGCCGGAAGAGAACAGGGGACGGGACGAAATTCACCCCTCCACTTT.

This clonotype occurred a few times. Here the CDR3 reads CSARRGMAQHF. The CDR3 DNA sequence: TGCAGTGCTAGAAGGGGGATGGCCCAGCATTTT. This chain uses TRBV20-1 with TRBJ1-5; tentatively, D is TRBD1 (6 bases). Germline values: CDR1 DFQATT, CDR2 SNEGSKA (reference sequence). The CDR3 loop spans 11 amino acids. Trimming pared 2 bases from V and 11 bases from J, leaving 10 bases between.

This clonotype was observed a few times. This sequence joins TRBV28 and TRBJ2-1, with D maybe TRBD1 (6 bases). The ends were cut back, 2 bases at V and 2 bases at J, with 10 bases in the middle. The CDR3 length is 15 residues. The germline CDR1 and CDR2 sequences are MDHEN and SYDVKM. CDR3 sequence reads: CASSLPDSAYNEQFF. CDR3 DNA: TGTGCCAGCAGTTTACCGGACAGTGCCTACAATGAGCAGTTCTTC.

The genes are TRBV25-1 and TRBJ2-3; D is unclear. CDR3 size: 14 residues. V lost 6 bases, J lost 0 bases, and 10 bases lay in between. Germline CDR1 MGHDK, CDR2 SYGVNS. This chain's CDR3 is CASRGFRSTDTQYF. Here the CDR3 DNA reads TGTGCCAGCAGGGGTTTCCGAAGCACAGATACGCAGTATTTT.

This clonotype was counted ten times or more. This chain uses TRBV28 with TRBJ1-2, with D unresolved. The CDR3 consists of 14 residues. The V gene's germline CDR1 is MDHEN and CDR2 SYDVKM. Trimming cost V 5 bases and J 3 bases, with 13 bases left between them. The CDR3 spells CASSPLSPYYGYTF. CDR3 bases: TGTGCCAGCAGTCCCCTTAGTCCCTACTATGGCTACACCTTC.

The chain links TRBV12-3 or TRBV12-4 to TRBJ2-1; 9 nucleotides align to TRBD2. After removal of 3 bases from V and 3 bases from J, the junction contained 6 bases not matched to a gene. The CDR3 contains 16 residues. CDR3 bases: TGTGCCAGCAGTTTCCGACTAGCGGAAAACTACAATGAGCAGTTCTTC. It encodes CASSFRLAENYNEQFF.

Only a few counts were recorded for this clonotype. The chain employs TRBV3-1 and TRBJ2-2; 10 nucleotides agree with TRBD2. This CDR3 is 22 amino acids long. Germline-derived CDR1 and CDR2 are LGHDT and YNNKEL (reference sequence). V dropped 4 bases and J dropped 5; count of bases not matched to a gene: 25. The CDR3 reads CASSPQEGDDYVLAGNTGELFF. CDR3 bases: TGTGCCAGCAGCCCACAGGAGGGAGACGATTATGTACTAGCGGGGAATACCGGGGAGCTGTTTTTT.

This clonotype occurred many times. This sequence joins TRBV10-2 and TRBJ2-1; 10 bases fit TRBD2. V trimming: 2 bases; J trimming: 5 bases; junction bases outside the gene matches: 9. The length of the CDR3 is 17 residues. The germline gives CDR1 WSHSY, CDR2 SAAADI. The chain's CDR3 is CASSERWTSGSDNEQFF. The CDR3 bases are TGCGCCAGCAGTGAGCGGTGGACTAGCGGATCCGACAATGAGCAGTTCTTC.

This clonotype was seen more than once but under ten times. J is TRBJ2-5 and V is TRBV7-8; no clear D. The CDR3 runs to 17 residues. Trimming left V 2 bases short and J 0 bases short, with 16 bases between. Germline CDR1 and CDR2: SGHVS and FQNEAQ. CDR3 bases: TGTGCCAGCAGCTTAAGGCATGCCCGAAAGTACCAAGAGACCCAGTACTTC. Translation: CASSLRHARKYQETQYF.

In this sample, this clonotype turned up a few times. The chain couples TRBV10-3 to TRBJ2-5; perhaps TRBD2 as D (5 bases). The CDR3 totals 13 residues. From germline, CDR1 is ENHRY and CDR2 SYGVKD. Trimming took off 10 bases at V and 3 bases at J, with 15 bases between the two ends. CDR3 loop: CATQRRLEETQYF. In DNA form, the CDR3 reads TGTGCCACTCAGCGGCGGTTAGAAGAGACCCAGTACTTC.

V is TRBV7-8 and J is TRBJ2-1; D is uncertain. The V end was cut by 1 base, the J end by 6 bases, with 1 base between. This CDR3 region has 11 residues. CDR1 and CDR2 (germline): SGHVS, FQNEAQ. The CDR3 reads CASSLGNEQFF. CDR3 in DNA: TGTGCCAGCAGCTTAGGCAATGAGCAGTTCTTC. Full variable domain (remainder filled in from reference TRBV7-8 and TRBJ2-1): GAGVSQSPRYKVAKRGQDVALRCDPISGHVSLFWYQQALGQGPEFLTYFQNEAQLDKSGLPSDRFFAERPEGSVSTLKIQRTQQEDSAVYLCASSLGNEQFFGPGTRLTVL.

This clonotype was counted between two and nine times. The chain recombines TRBV7-2 with TRBJ1-2; D remains unclear. Germline-derived CDR1 and CDR2 are SGHTA and FQGNSA. CDR3 length: 14 residues. Trimming pared 1 base from V and 3 bases from J, leaving 9 bases between. This chain's CDR3 is CASSLEGDDYGYTF. The CDR3 DNA reads as TGTGCCAGCAGCTTAGAGGGAGACGACTATGGCTACACCTTC. Variable domain in full (rest from reference TRBV7-2 and TRBJ1-2): GAGVSQSPSNKVTEKGKDVELRCDPISGHTALYWYRQSLGQGLEFLIYFQGNSAPDKSGLPSDRFSAERTGGSVSTLTIQRTQQEDSAVYLCASSLEGDDYGYTFGSGTRLTVV.

This chain uses TRBV28 with TRBJ2-1, with TRBD2 identical over 10 bases. Trimming removed 4 bases from V and 5 bases from J; junction bases left unmatched: 5. CDR3 length: 15 amino acids. Germline CDR1 is MDHEN and CDR2 is SYDVKM. Here the CDR3 reads CASSSWTSGHNEQFF. The DNA of the CDR3 is TGTGCCAGCAGTTCATGGACTAGCGGACACAATGAGCAGTTCTTC.

This clonotype came up many times. This chain joins TRBV28 and TRBJ2-1; 11 positions match TRBD2. Trimming removed 3 bases from V and 9 bases from J; junction bases left unmatched: 19. Per the germline V gene, CDR1 is MDHEN and CDR2 is SYDVKM. The CDR3 runs 19 residues. The CDR3 region has the DNA TGTGCCAGCAGTTTGGCCCTTCTATTAGCGGGAGGGGGATCGGGTGAGCAGTTCTTC. It yields the protein CASSLALLLAGGGSGEQFF.